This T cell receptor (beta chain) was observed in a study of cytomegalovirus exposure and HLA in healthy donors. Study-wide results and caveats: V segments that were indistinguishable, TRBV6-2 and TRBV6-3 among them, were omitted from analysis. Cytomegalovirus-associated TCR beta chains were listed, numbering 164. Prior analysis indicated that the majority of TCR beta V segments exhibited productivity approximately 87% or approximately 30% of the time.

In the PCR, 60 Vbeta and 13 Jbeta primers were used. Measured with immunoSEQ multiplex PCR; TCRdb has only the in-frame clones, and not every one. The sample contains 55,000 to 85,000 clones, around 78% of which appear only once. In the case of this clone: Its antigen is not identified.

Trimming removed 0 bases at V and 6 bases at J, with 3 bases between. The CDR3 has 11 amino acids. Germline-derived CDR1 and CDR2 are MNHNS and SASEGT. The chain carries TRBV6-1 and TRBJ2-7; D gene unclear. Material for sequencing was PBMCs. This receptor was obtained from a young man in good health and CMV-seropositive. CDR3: CASSEAREQYF. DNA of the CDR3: TGTGCCAGCAGTGAAGCCCGCGAGCAGTACTTC.